The clone carrying this TCR beta chain turned up a few times. The data originate from a study of response to subunit inactivated influenza vaccine. Germline V gene sequence: CDR1 SGHRS, CDR2 YFSETQ. After removal of 3 bases from V and 5 bases from J, the junction contained 12 bases not matched to a gene. The CDR3 runs to 16 residues. MiXCR was run by TCRdb on the RT-PCR reads, yielding one entry per CDR3 protein. The table shows approximately 170,000 distinct CDR3 sequences, with approximately 14% occurring only once. Sample: CD8+ T cells sorted from PBMCs, taken 4 to 6 days after vaccination. The gene calls are TRBV5-1 and TRBJ2-5; 8 nucleotides agree with TRBD2. This clonotype was obtained from a man aged 45 to 65 who received an inactivated influenza vaccine. The CDR3 bases are TGCGCCAGCAGCTCGCGGGGGGACCCTCTTGGGGAGACCCAGTACTTC. It encodes CASSSRGDPLGETQYF.